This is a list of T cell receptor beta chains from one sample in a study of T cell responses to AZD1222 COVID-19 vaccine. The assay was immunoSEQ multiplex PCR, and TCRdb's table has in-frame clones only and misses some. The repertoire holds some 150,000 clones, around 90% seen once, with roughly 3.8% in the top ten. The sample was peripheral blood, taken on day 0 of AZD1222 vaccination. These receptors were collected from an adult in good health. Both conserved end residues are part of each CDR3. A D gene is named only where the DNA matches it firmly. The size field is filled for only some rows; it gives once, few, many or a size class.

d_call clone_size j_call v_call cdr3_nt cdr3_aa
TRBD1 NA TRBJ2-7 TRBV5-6 TGTGCCAGCAGCTACAGGGGTGTGAGGTACGAGCAGTACTTC CASSYRGVRYEQYF
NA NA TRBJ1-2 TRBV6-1 TGTGCCAGCAGTGAAGCGGGGGGCGTAGGCTATGGCTACACCTTC CASSEAGGVGYGYTF
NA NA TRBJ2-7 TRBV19 TGTGCCAGTAGTCGACAGAGAGACTCCTACGAGCAGTACTTC CASSRQRDSYEQYF
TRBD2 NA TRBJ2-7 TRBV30 TGTGCCTGGATCCGGGTGGCGGGAGTTGGAAACGAGCAGTACTTC CAWIRVAGVGNEQYF
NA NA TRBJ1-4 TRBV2 TGTGCCAGCAGGCTTCGGGGGGGGCTATCCCCAACTAATGAAAAACTGTTTTTT CASRLRGGLSPTNEKLFF
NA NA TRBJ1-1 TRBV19 TGTGCCAGTAGTATGGGTACAGGAATGAACACTGAAGCTTTCTTT CASSMGTGMNTEAFF
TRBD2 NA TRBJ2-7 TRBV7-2 TGTGCCAGCAGCCCCCGACTAGCGGGAAACGAGCAGTACTTC CASSPRLAGNEQYF
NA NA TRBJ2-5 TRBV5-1 TGCGCCAGCAGCGTTTATGAACAAGAGACCCAGTACTTC CASSVYEQETQYF
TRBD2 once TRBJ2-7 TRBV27 TGTGCCAGCAGTTCACCGGGACTAGCGGACTCCTACGAGCAGTACTTC CASSSPGLADSYEQYF
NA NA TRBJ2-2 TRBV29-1 TGCAGCGTTGGCGGCGGGAACACCGGGGAGCTGTTTTTT CSVGGGNTGELFF
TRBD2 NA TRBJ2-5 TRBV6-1 TGTGCCAGCAGTGTGTTAGCGGGCAGCGGAACTCAAGAGACCCAGTACTTC CASSVLAGSGTQETQYF
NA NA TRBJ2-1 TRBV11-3 TGTGCCAGCAGTCAAAGGACGGTCAACTACAATGAGCAGTTCTTC CASSQRTVNYNEQFF
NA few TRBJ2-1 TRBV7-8 TGTGCCAGCAGCCGAGGGCCTAGTACCAATGAGCAGTTCTTC CASSRGPSTNEQFF
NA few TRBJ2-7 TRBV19 TGTGCCAGCAAACCTCCGGGACCGTCCGAGCAGTACTTC CASKPPGPSEQYF
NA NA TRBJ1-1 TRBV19 TGTGCCAGTAGTTTTCGGTCCGGGGAACGGGAGGGAACTGAAGCTTTCTTT CASSFRSGEREGTEAFF
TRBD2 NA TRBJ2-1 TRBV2 TGTGCCAGCAGAAGACTAGCGGGAGGCCCCTACAATGAGCAGTTCTTC CASRRLAGGPYNEQFF
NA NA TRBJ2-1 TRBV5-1 TGCGCCAGCAGCTTGGGGACAGTAAATGAGCAGTTCTTC CASSLGTVNEQFF
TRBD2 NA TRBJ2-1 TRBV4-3 TGCGCCAGCAGCCAAGAAGTCGCGGGAGGTTTCAATGAGCAGTTCTTC CASSQEVAGGFNEQFF